Listed here are 16 T cell receptor beta chains from one sample, sequenced in a study of T cell repertoires in cytomegalovirus infection. What these receptors recognize is not known. Each CDR3 protein is one row after TCRdb ran MiXCR on the reads. The table has 200,000 or so distinct CDR3 sequences, around 40% seen once. Sample: CD8+ T cells from cultured PBMCs, taken from culture after CMV antigen stimulation. The receptors shown here come from a human donor in good health (CMV status not recorded). Some clones in this sample may be carry-over from other donors' samples.

By share, this clonotype counts as medium-sized (0.01 to 0.1%). The chain uses TRBV5-4 and TRBJ1-1, with a weak D call TRBD1 (6 bases). V lost 7 bases and J lost 6, with 13 bases in between. The CDR3 covers 12 residues. CDR1 and CDR2 (germline): SGHNT, YYREEE (reference sequence). The DNA for the CDR3 is TGTGCCAGCGGGAGGGGGGACTCTGAAGCTTTCTTT. The encoded protein is CASGRGDSEAFF.

A few counts support this clonotype. The chain combines TRBV7-3 with TRBJ2-1; D unclear. The CDR3 covers 13 residues. V lost 5 bases to trimming and J lost 8 bases, with 13 bases between them. CDR1 is SGHTA and CDR2 is FQGTGA in the germline V gene. DNA for the CDR3: TGTGCCAGCAGCATCACCCCAAGCGATGAGCAGTTCTTC. Its translation: CASSITPSDEQFF.

In its sample, this clonotype was seen a few times. V usage is TRBV7-3 and J usage is TRBJ2-3, with TRBD2 matching over 8 bases. CDR1 is SGHTA and CDR2 is FQGTGA in the germline V gene. Trimming at V came to 5 bases and at J to 2 bases, leaving 9 bases not matched to a gene. The CDR3 extends over 16 amino acids. The CDR3 region has the DNA TGTGCCAGCAGCCCCCAAGGCGGGGGGTCCACAGATACGCAGTATTTT. Translated, it gives CASSPQGGGSTDTQYF.

The chain is built from TRBV6-6 and TRBJ2-1, with D uncertain. Germline-derived CDR1 and CDR2 are MNHNY and SVGAGI (reference sequence). This CDR3 comprises 13 residues. V lost 5 bases and J 2 bases, leaving 7 bases between the germline ends. CDR3 bases: TGTGCCAGCAGTGCCAGTCCCTACAATGAGCAGTTCTTC. Encoded protein: CASSASPYNEQFF.

The chain recombines TRBV28 with TRBJ1-5, with 9 bases aligning to TRBD1. The J segment lost 5 bases and the V segment lost 6 bases, leaving 8 bases of the junction unmatched. Germline V gene sequence: CDR1 MDHEN, CDR2 SYDVKM. There are 15 residues in the CDR3. The CDR3 spells CASSRYWTGDQPQHF. The CDR3 bases are TGTGCCAGCAGCCGTTATTGGACAGGGGATCAGCCCCAGCATTTT.

The rearrangement links TRBV9 to TRBJ1-1, with TRBD1 matching over 7 bases. The CDR3 totals 15 residues. Germline V gene lookup returns CDR1 SGDLS and CDR2 YYNGEE. Trimming at V came to 0 bases and at J to 2 bases, leaving 4 bases not matched to a gene. This CDR3 is CASSVEGGGNTEAFF. Here the CDR3 DNA reads TGTGCCAGCAGCGTAGAAGGAGGGGGCAACACTGAAGCTTTCTTT.

The J gene is TRBJ1-1, the V gene TRBV6-1, with unresolved D. Germline lookup yields CDR1 MNHNS and CDR2 SASEGT. The length of the CDR3 is 14 residues. V was shortened by 6 bases and J by 1 base, with 12 bases between the two germline ends. As DNA, the CDR3 is TGTGCCAGCAGCCCAATCACAGCGAACACTGAAGCTTTCTTT. Translated, it gives CASSPITANTEAFF.

The sample holds a few counts of this clonotype. V and J are TRBV7-8 and TRBJ1-1, with D tentatively TRBD1 (5 bases). This CDR3 has 15 amino acids. Germline CDR1 and CDR2: SGHVS and FQNEAQ. The CDR3 region has the DNA TGTGCTACGGAGGGAGGGGAGGAGGAGAACACTGAAGCTTTCTTT. Translation: CATEGGEEENTEAFF.

The chain recombines TRBV20-1 with TRBJ2-1, with D possibly TRBD2 on 6 matching bases. Germline CDR1 reads DFQATT; CDR2 reads SNEGSKA (reference sequence). CDR3 length: 14 residues. CDR3 in amino acids: CSANSGSPYNEQFF. The CDR3 nucleotides are TGCAGCGCAAATAGCGGTAGCCCCTACAATGAGCAGTTCTTC.

This clonotype showed up just a few times. The V and J genes are TRBV11-1 and TRBJ1-1, with 9 bases matching TRBD1. Germline CDR1 is SGHAT and CDR2 is FQDESV (reference sequence). The CDR3 totals 14 residues. V dropped 4 bases and J dropped 1; count of bases not matched to a gene: 1. The CDR3, as DNA: TGTGCCAGCAGCTACAGGGGGCAGAACACTGAAGCTTTCTTT. Translating it yields CASSYRGQNTEAFF.

The table lists this clonotype with many counts. The chain recombines TRBV7-2 with TRBJ2-1, with 15 nucleotides matching TRBD2. The germline V gene encodes CDR1 SGHTA and CDR2 FQGNSA. The junction had 8 bases not matched to a gene; V was cut back by 2 bases and J by 6 bases. This CDR3 is 18 amino acids long. CDR3 residues: CASSLSGTSGRLGNEQFF. For the CDR3, the DNA is TGTGCCAGCAGCTTATCCGGGACTAGCGGGAGGTTGGGCAATGAGCAGTTCTTC.

The chain couples TRBV7-1 to TRBJ2-3; D unclear. TRBV7-1 has ORF status, its function being uncertain. The CDR3 runs to 17 residues. V was pared by 3 bases and J by 0 bases, with 16 bases between. Here the CDR3 DNA reads TGTGCCAGCAGCTCCACTGACTCAAGGCGAAGCACAGATACGCAGTATTTT. Amino acids: CASSSTDSRRSTDTQYF.

The rearrangement uses TRBV27 and TRBJ2-7, with 10 bases aligning to TRBD1. Looked up from germline, CDR1 is MNHEY and CDR2 is SMNVEV (reference sequence). The CDR3 contains 17 residues. J lost 5 bases, V lost 0 bases, and 10 bases had no gene match. The CDR3 nucleotides read TGTGCCAGCAGTTTATCCGCTTTGGGACAGGGGAACCACGAGCAGTACTTC. Its protein is CASSLSALGQGNHEQYF.

V and J are TRBV7-4 and TRBJ2-7; the D is unclear. In germline, CDR1 is SGHVT, CDR2 SQSDAQ. The V end lost 5 bases, the J end lost 0 bases, and 14 bases lay between the germline ends. The CDR3 is 15 residues long. The CDR3, as DNA: TGTGCCAGCAGCCCGACGAACGTCCCCTCCTACGAGCAGTACTTC. Protein sequence: CASSPTNVPSYEQYF.

V and J are TRBV12-3 or TRBV12-4 and TRBJ1-5; D is undetermined. CDR3 size: 15 residues. Trimming took 6 bases from V and 0 from J, leaving 12 bases between them. The CDR3 DNA sequence: TGTGCCAGCAGCCCTTTCCAGGATAGCAATCAGCCCCAGCATTTT. Amino acids: CASSPFQDSNQPQHF.

This clonotype was detected ten times or more. The chain combines TRBV7-2 with TRBJ2-1; the D is unclear. CDR3 size: 15 residues. The germline V and J ends were trimmed by 7 bases and 1 base, with 14 bases remaining between them. Germline assignment: CDR1 SGHTA and CDR2 FQGNSA. CDR3 loop: CASTLTRLSYNEQFF. The CDR3 DNA is TGTGCCAGCACCCTGACGCGGTTATCCTACAATGAGCAGTTCTTC.